The 23 T cell receptor beta chains below were found in one sample sequenced in a study of blood T cell repertoires in COVID-19. Repertoires were generated with immunoSEQ multiplex PCR, while TCRdb's copy carries only in-frame clones and drops some. Of under 250,000 clones listed, 65% to 85% are singletons. Sequenced input: peripheral blood. The source is a woman aged 80 or over with acute or convalescent COVID-19.

The chain is built from TRBV18 and TRBJ2-1; 9 nucleotides line up with TRBD1. CDR3 length equals 15 residues. V trimming: 5 bases; J trimming: 6 bases; junction bases outside the gene matches: 8. Germline assignment: CDR1 KGHSH and CDR2 LQKENI. The DNA for the CDR3 is TGTGCCAGCTCATCTGCCGGGACAGGGTTCAATGAGCAGTTCTTC. Translation gives CASSSAGTGFNEQFF.

CDR3 nucleotide sequence: TGTGCCTGGAGTCTGGGACTAGATACAGATACGCAGTATTTT. This codes for CAWSLGLDTDTQYF. The rearrangement joins TRBV30 to TRBJ2-3; 8 nucleotides agree with TRBD2. There are 14 residues in the CDR3. Germline loops: CDR1 GTSNPN, CDR2 SVGIG (reference sequence). J gave up 3 bases and V 2 bases, and 4 bases lay outside the gene matches. Complete variable domain (other parts from reference TRBV30 and TRBJ2-3): SQTIHQWPATLVQPVGSPLSLECTVEGTSNPNLYWYRQAAGRGLQLLFYSVGIGQISSEVPQNLSASRPQDRQFILSSKKLLLSDSGFYLCAWSLGLDTDTQYFGPGTRLTVL.

The chain has TRBV7-2 and TRBJ2-5; D may be TRBD2 (5 bases). V lost 3 bases and J 9 bases, leaving 11 bases between the germline ends. The CDR3 sequence is 12 residues long. The germline CDR1 and CDR2 sequences are SGHTA and FQGNSA. In DNA, the CDR3 is TGTGCCAGCAGCTTCGAGCGGATTCCCCAGTACTTC. Residues: CASSFERIPQYF.

V usage is TRBV3-1 (or the pseudogene TRBV3-2) and J usage is TRBJ2-7; 9 bases match TRBD1. The CDR3 runs to 15 residues. J was trimmed by 2 bases and V by 1 base; bases with no gene match: 3. CDR1 and CDR2 from the germline V gene are LGHDT and YNNKEL (reference sequence). The CDR3 loop is CASSQVGQGPYEQYF. The CDR3 region has the DNA TGTGCCAGCAGCCAAGTAGGACAGGGGCCCTACGAGCAGTACTTC.

This clone was observed a few times. This sequence joins TRBV4-2 and TRBJ2-7; tentative D call: TRBD2 (5 bases). Per germline, CDR1 LGHNA and CDR2 YNFKEQ. V lost 0 bases and J lost 4, with 10 bases in between. This CDR3 spans 14 amino acids. The CDR3 spells CASSQERRLYEQYF. The CDR3 bases are TGTGCCAGCAGCCAAGAGAGGAGGCTATACGAGCAGTACTTC.

The chain combines TRBV3-1 (or the pseudogene TRBV3-2) with TRBJ1-5; no clear D gene. The CDR3 covers 15 residues. The ends were cut back, 1 base at V and 2 bases at J, with 9 bases in the middle. Germline CDR1 and CDR2: LGHDT and YNNKEL (reference sequence). The CDR3, as DNA: TGTGCCAGCAGCCAAGCCGGAGAGGGCAATCAGCCCCAGCATTTT. It specifies CASSQAGEGNQPQHF.

The CDR3, as DNA: TGTGCCAGCAGGGGGTTACAGGGAAGCTCCTACGAGCAGTACTTC. Its protein is CASRGLQGSSYEQYF. V gene TRBV6-5 combines with J gene TRBJ2-7; the D gene is possibly TRBD1 (6 bases). CDR3 length equals 15 residues. Per the germline V gene, CDR1 is MNHEY and CDR2 is SVGAGI. V lost 6 bases to trimming and J lost 0 bases, with 15 bases between them.

This CDR3 is CASSTRGGVGGGYTF. The CDR3 nucleotides are TGTGCCAGCAGTACCCGGGGAGGGGTGGGCGGTGGCTACACCTTC. V is TRBV27 and J is TRBJ1-2; weak D call: TRBD1 (5 bases). Trimming cost V 5 bases and J 7 bases, with 20 bases left between them. CDR1 MNHEY and CDR2 SMNVEV come from the germline V gene (reference sequence). The CDR3 totals 15 residues.

The rearrangement uses TRBV7-6 and TRBJ1-6; 8 bases align to TRBD1. There are 14 residues in the CDR3. CDR1 is SGHVS, CDR2 FNYEAQ, per germline. V shed 5 bases and J 7 bases; nucleotides not matched to a gene: 4. The DNA of the CDR3 is TGTGCCAGCAGCCGACAGGGGAGGAATTCACCCCTCCACTTT. This translates into CASSRQGRNSPLHF.

This clone was detected only a few times. The rearrangement links TRBV5-1 to TRBJ2-6, with D maybe TRBD1 (5 bases). CDR1 is SGHRS, CDR2 YFSETQ, per germline. The CDR3 runs to 17 residues. Trimming took 3 bases from V and 0 from J, leaving 13 bases between them. The chain's CDR3 is CASSSRAGNSGANVLTF. CDR3 coding DNA: TGCGCCAGCAGCTCTAGGGCAGGGAACTCTGGGGCCAACGTCCTGACTTTC. Filled out from reference TRBV5-1 and TRBJ2-6, the complete variable domain reads KAGVTQTPRYLIKTRGQQVTLSCSPISGHRSVSWYQQTPGQGLQFLFEYFSETQRNKGNFPGRFSGRQFSNSRSEMNVSTLELGDSALYLCASSSRAGNSGANVLTFGAGSRLTVL.

There are a few counts of this clone. This rearrangement joins TRBV5-1 to TRBJ2-2; 7 positions agree with TRBD1. The germline CDR1 and CDR2 sequences are SGHRS and YFSETQ. The V and J ends lost 4 bases and 6 bases, in that order; junction bases with no gene match: 12. This CDR3 contains 16 residues. The CDR3 region is CASSPFQGVEAGELFF. CDR3 in DNA: TGCGCCAGCAGCCCTTTCCAGGGGGTGGAGGCCGGGGAGCTGTTTTTT.

This sequence joins TRBV5-4 and TRBJ2-3; D remains unclear. CDR1 SGHNT and CDR2 YYREEE come from the germline V gene (reference sequence). The V end was cut by 4 bases, the J end by 5 bases, with 8 bases between. This CDR3 spans 12 amino acids. The CDR3 here is CASSLNLDTQYF. The CDR3, as DNA: TGTGCCAGCAGCCTAAACTTAGATACGCAGTATTTT.

V gene TRBV7-9 combines with J gene TRBJ1-1; weak D call: TRBD1 (5 bases). Trimming stripped 5 bases from V and 0 bases from J, with 10 bases between. The CDR3 is 14 residues long. Per the germline V gene, CDR1 is SEHNR and CDR2 is FQNEAQ (reference sequence). DNA for the CDR3: TGTGCCAGCAGCCAGGACACGATGAACACTGAAGCTTTCTTT. This sequence encodes CASSQDTMNTEAFF.

This chain uses TRBV3-1 (or the pseudogene TRBV3-2) with TRBJ2-7, with TRBD2 identical over 8 bases. J was trimmed by 2 bases and V by 1 base; bases with no gene match: 4. CDR1 is LGHDT and CDR2 is YNNKEL in the germline V gene (reference sequence). This CDR3 region has 15 residues. The CDR3 is CASSQAVGGAYEQYF. In DNA, the CDR3 is TGTGCCAGCAGCCAAGCTGTCGGGGGGGCCTACGAGCAGTACTTC.

DNA of the CDR3: TGTGCCAGTAGCCCTGACAGGGGGCTTAACACCGGGGAGCTGTTTTTT. This codes for CASSPDRGLNTGELFF. V gene TRBV19 combines with J gene TRBJ2-2; 10 nucleotides agree with TRBD1. V lost 6 bases and J lost 2; bases outside the gene matches: 6. CDR1 is LNHDA and CDR2 is SQIVND in the germline V gene (reference sequence). The CDR3 loop spans 16 amino acids. The whole variable domain, remainder taken from reference TRBV19 and TRBJ2-2, is DGGITQSPKYLFRKEGQNVTLSCEQNLNHDAMYWYRQDPGQGLRLIYYSQIVNDFQKGDIAEGYSVSREKKESFPLTVTSAQKNPTAFYLCASSPDRGLNTGELFFGEGSRLTVL.

The chain combines TRBV4-1 with TRBJ2-7; TRBD1 is a possible D gene (6 bases). The V gene's germline CDR1 is MGHRA and CDR2 YSYEKL. This CDR3 contains 16 residues. Trimming took 5 bases from V and 0 from J, leaving 17 bases between them. The CDR3 is CASSDGQINFSYEQYF. The DNA of the CDR3 is TGCGCCAGCAGCGACGGACAGATCAATTTCTCCTACGAGCAGTACTTC.

V is TRBV6-5 and J is TRBJ1-1; D call uncertain. Germline assignment: CDR1 MNHEY and CDR2 SVGAGI. There are 13 residues in the CDR3. V was clipped by 6 bases and J by 4 bases, with 12 bases between them. In DNA, the CDR3 is TGTGCCAGCAGCCAATCGCGGGTCACTGAAGCTTTCTTT. It yields the protein CASSQSRVTEAFF.

J is TRBJ1-3 and V is TRBV18; D might be TRBD1 (5 bases). Trimming shortened V by 6 bases and J by 0 bases, and 15 bases separated the two germline ends. Germline CDR1 is KGHSH and CDR2 is LQKENI. This CDR3 has 16 amino acids. The CDR3 region is CASSRQRQPSGNTIYF. In DNA, the CDR3 is TGTGCCAGCTCCCGACAGCGTCAACCCTCTGGAAACACCATATATTTT.

The chain uses TRBV5-1 and TRBJ2-5; weak D call: TRBD1 (6 bases). The CDR3 loop spans 13 amino acids. Trimming left V 4 bases short and J 2 bases short, with 9 bases between. In germline, CDR1 is SGHRS, CDR2 YFSETQ. The CDR3 spells CASSPGQQETQYF. CDR3 DNA sequence: TGCGCCAGCAGCCCAGGACAGCAAGAGACCCAGTACTTC.

The rearrangement uses TRBV5-1 and TRBJ1-5; weak D call: TRBD1 (5 bases). Per germline, CDR1 SGHRS and CDR2 YFSETQ. V lost 4 bases and J 3 bases, leaving 14 bases between the germline ends. The CDR3 is made up of 15 amino acids. CDR3 in amino acids: CASSEAGNHNQPQHF. CDR3 nucleotides: TGCGCCAGCAGCGAAGCAGGGAATCACAATCAGCCCCAGCATTTT.

This clone was recorded only once. This chain connects TRBV19 to TRBJ1-3; no reliable D call. Germline CDR1 LNHDA, CDR2 SQIVND (reference sequence). Trimming stripped 6 bases from V and 0 bases from J, with 9 bases between. CDR3 length: 14 amino acids. The chain's CDR3 is CASRPKLSGNTIYF. CDR3 DNA: TGTGCCAGTAGGCCGAAACTCTCTGGAAACACCATATATTTT.

J is TRBJ1-2 and V is TRBV30; D possibly corresponds to TRBD1 (5 bases). V lost 0 bases, J lost 3 bases, and 8 bases lay in between. CDR1 and CDR2 (germline): GTSNPN, SVGIG (reference sequence). The CDR3 runs to 13 residues. The CDR3 DNA is TGTGCCTGGAGTGTCGGCAGGGACTATGGCTACACCTTC. This encodes CAWSVGRDYGYTF.

The chain couples TRBV18 to TRBJ1-6, with D possibly matching TRBD1 (5 bases). Germline V gene sequence: CDR1 KGHSH, CDR2 LQKENI. This CDR3 has 15 residues. The germline V and J ends were trimmed by 3 bases and 10 bases, with 16 bases remaining between them. CDR3 nucleotides: TGTGCCAGCTCACCGGGACTCGACTTAGGGTCACCCCTCCACTTT. This sequence encodes CASSPGLDLGSPLHF.